Here is one T cell receptor beta chain with its context. The data stem from a study of T cell changes during pregnancy in multiple sclerosis. Data came from immunoSEQ multiplex PCR; TCRdb stores just in-frame clones and leaves some out. Among around 100,000 clones, approximately 90% were seen once, and the ten largest hold approximately 2%. V lost 3 bases to trimming and J lost 2 bases; unmatched junction nucleotides: 12. Germline lookup yields CDR1 SGDLS and CDR2 YYNGEE. CDR3 size: 18 residues. The chain joins TRBV9 to TRBJ2-3; 10 nucleotides match TRBD2. This TCR came from a female donor with multiple sclerosis, enrolled in a pregnancy study. Source: peripheral blood, taken after pregnancy. The CDR3 sequence: CASSGSPIAGGLTDTQYF. The CDR3 DNA follows: TGTGCCAGCAGCGGCAGCCCGATAGCGGGAGGACTCACAGATACGCAGTATTTT.